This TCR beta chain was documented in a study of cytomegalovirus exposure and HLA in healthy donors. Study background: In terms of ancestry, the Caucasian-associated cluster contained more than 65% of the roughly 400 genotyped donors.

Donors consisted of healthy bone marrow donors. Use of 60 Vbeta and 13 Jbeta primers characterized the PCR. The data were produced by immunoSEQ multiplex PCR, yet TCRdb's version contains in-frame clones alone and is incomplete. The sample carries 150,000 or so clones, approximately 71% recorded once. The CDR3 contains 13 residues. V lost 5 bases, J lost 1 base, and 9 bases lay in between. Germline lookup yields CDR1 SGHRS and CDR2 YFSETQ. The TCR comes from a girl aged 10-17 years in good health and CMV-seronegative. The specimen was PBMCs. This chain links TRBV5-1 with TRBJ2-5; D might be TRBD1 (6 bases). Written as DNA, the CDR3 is TGCGCCAGCAGAAGGGGGTTCCAAGAGACCCAGTACTTC. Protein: CASRRGFQETQYF.